Following are 25 T cell receptor beta chains from one sample sequenced in a study of blood T cell repertoires in COVID-19. Clones were read by immunoSEQ multiplex PCR, and TCRdb kept only the in-frame ones, dropping some. The sample gives about 150,000 clones, around 84% of which show up once; 13% is in the top ten. The sample was peripheral blood. The receptors here all came from a man aged 55 to 69 with active or convalescent COVID-19.

The chain joins TRBV6-5 to TRBJ1-6, with a tentative D call TRBD1 (5 bases). CDR1 is MNHEY and CDR2 is SVGAGI in the germline V gene. The CDR3 has 14 amino acids. The V end was cut by 2 bases, the J end by 5 bases, with 7 bases between. Here the CDR3 DNA reads TGTGCCAGCAGTTACGCGGGGGATAATTCACCCCTCCACTTT. Translated: CASSYAGDNSPLHF.

V and J are TRBV4-2 and TRBJ2-1; 8 bases map to TRBD2. Germline V gives CDR1 LGHNA, CDR2 YNFKEQ. Unmatched junction bases numbered 8, after V lost 0 bases and J lost 1 base. The CDR3 length is 18 residues. The CDR3 region is CASSQDRSGSSSYNEQFF. The CDR3 region has the DNA TGTGCCAGCAGCCAAGACAGAAGCGGGAGTTCTTCCTACAATGAGCAGTTCTTC.

V and J are TRBV10-3 and TRBJ2-5; TRBD1 aligns across 12 bases. The V segment lost 5 bases and the J segment 5 bases; nucleotides outside the gene matches: 15. Germline loops: CDR1 ENHRY, CDR2 SYGVKD. This CDR3 is built from 18 residues. The CDR3: CAISSLTGTGGAGETQYF. CDR3 bases: TGTGCCATCAGTAGCCTCACCGGGACAGGGGGCGCCGGGGAGACCCAGTACTTC.

In its sample, this clone was seen once. The chain links TRBV7-6 to TRBJ1-1; D may be TRBD1 (5 bases). Germline V gives CDR1 SGHVS, CDR2 FNYEAQ. Trimming cost V 6 bases and J 6 bases, with 8 bases left between them. The CDR3 sequence is 11 residues long. The CDR3 nucleotides are TGTGCCAGCAGGGAGGGGCCTGAAGCTTTCTTT. It yields the protein CASREGPEAFF.

DNA for the CDR3: TGTGCCTGGAGGAACACAGGGCTCGGCTACACCTTC. Its protein is CAWRNTGLGYTF. The rearrangement joins TRBV30 to TRBJ1-2; D is possibly TRBD1 (6 bases). Trimming shortened V by 3 bases and J by 8 bases, and 13 bases separated the two germline ends. The CDR3 runs 12 residues. CDR1 and CDR2 (germline): GTSNPN, SVGIG (reference sequence).

The rearrangement joins TRBV7-2 to TRBJ2-5; perhaps TRBD2 as D (5 bases). The ends were cut back, 1 base at V and 2 bases at J, with 11 bases in the middle. Per the germline V gene, CDR1 is SGHTA and CDR2 is FQGNSA. This CDR3 spans 15 amino acids. The CDR3 sequence: CASSLGSWRQETQYF. The CDR3 bases are TGTGCCAGCAGCTTAGGCTCATGGAGGCAAGAGACCCAGTACTTC.

This clone was seen only a few times. The V and J genes are TRBV2 and TRBJ2-3; a possible D gene is TRBD2 (5 bases). V was pared by 6 bases and J by 3 bases, with 10 bases between. Germline V gives CDR1 SNHLY, CDR2 FYNNEI. The CDR3 has 13 residues. The CDR3 DNA reads as TGTGCCAGCAGGCGGGTGGGAACAGATACGCAGTATTTT. It translates to CASRRVGTDTQYF.

The chain couples TRBV2 to TRBJ1-4; D is unresolved. CDR1 and CDR2 (germline): SNHLY, FYNNEI. V dropped 7 bases and J dropped 5 bases, with 14 bases sitting between them. CDR3 length: 14 residues. For the CDR3, the DNA is TGTGCCAGCACCCGTATGACGGGGAATGAAAAACTGTTTTTT. This gives the protein CASTRMTGNEKLFF.

This rearrangement joins TRBV2 to TRBJ2-1; tentative D call: TRBD1 (5 bases). This CDR3 contains 15 residues. With 1 base removed from V and 0 bases from J, the gap between germline ends came to 7 bases. Germline V gene lookup returns CDR1 SNHLY and CDR2 FYNNEI. DNA for the CDR3: TGTGCCAGCAGTGAAGAGGGGTTCTCCTACAATGAGCAGTTCTTC. The encoded protein is CASSEEGFSYNEQFF.

The chain carries TRBV5-6 and TRBJ1-5; D possibly corresponds to TRBD1 (6 bases). Germline CDR1 reads SGHDT; CDR2 reads YYEEEE. V was trimmed by 0 bases and J by 2 bases, leaving 9 bases between them. The CDR3 is 15 amino acids. CDR3 bases: TGTGCCAGCAGCTTGGGGGCAGGGGGCAATCAGCCCCAGCATTTT. Amino acids: CASSLGAGGNQPQHF. The full variable domain, completed using reference TRBV5-6 and TRBJ1-5, is DAGVTQSPTHLIKTRGQQVTLRCSPKSGHDTVSWYQQALGQGPQFIFQYYEEEERQRGNFPDRFSGHQFPNYSSELNVNALLLGDSALYLCASSLGAGGNQPQHFGDGTRLSIL.

This CDR3 is CASSFRYRGRGGNQPQHF. As DNA, the CDR3 is TGTGCCAGCAGTTTCAGGTATAGGGGGCGAGGCGGCAATCAGCCCCAGCATTTT. The chain carries TRBV28 and TRBJ1-5; TRBD1 agrees at 7 bases. The CDR3 consists of 18 residues. V was pared by 3 bases and J by 2 bases, with 13 bases of the junction left unmatched. Germline V gene lookup returns CDR1 MDHEN and CDR2 SYDVKM.

This clone has just one count. The chain links TRBV19 to TRBJ2-5; TRBD2 matches at 10 bases. The CDR3 contains 15 residues. V was pared by 5 bases and J by 3 bases, with 6 bases of the junction left unmatched. The germline V gene encodes CDR1 LNHDA and CDR2 SQIVND (reference sequence). The CDR3, as DNA: TGTGCCAGTAGTTTCGACCTAGCGGGAGAAGAGACCCAGTACTTC. It translates to CASSFDLAGEETQYF.

The chain carries TRBV4-1 and TRBJ2-7, with 8 bases aligning to TRBD2. This CDR3 comprises 14 residues. Germline trimming cut 4 bases from V and 5 bases from J; bases unmatched to any gene: 7. CDR1 is MGHRA and CDR2 is YSYEKL in the germline V gene. The CDR3 spells CASSRQRESHEQYF. CDR3 bases: TGCGCCAGCAGCCGCCAGCGGGAGTCCCACGAGCAGTACTTC.

The rearrangement links TRBV9 to TRBJ1-6; D unresolved. CDR3 size: 14 residues. Looked up from germline, CDR1 is SGDLS and CDR2 is YYNGEE. Deletions cut 3 bases from V and 6 bases from J, with 10 bases between. Written as DNA, the CDR3 is TGTGCCAGCAGCGATGGCAGTCCTAATTCACCCCTCCACTTT. Protein sequence: CASSDGSPNSPLHF.

The chain couples TRBV29-1 to TRBJ2-3, with 12 bases lining up with TRBD2. V was pared by 4 bases and J by 6 bases, with 5 bases of the junction left unmatched. The germline V gene has CDR1 SQVTM and CDR2 ANQGSEA. The CDR3 runs 14 residues. The CDR3 DNA reads as TGCAGCGTTGCTTCGCTAGCGGGAGGGGATACGCAGTATTTT. Amino acid sequence: CSVASLAGGDTQYF.

The chain uses TRBV2 and TRBJ2-7, with 12 bases that match TRBD2. The CDR3 covers 15 residues. In germline, CDR1 is SNHLY, CDR2 FYNNEI. Trimming took 3 bases from V and 3 from J; bases not matched to a gene: 3. The CDR3 loop is CASSEGLAGFYEQYF. CDR3 coding DNA: TGTGCCAGCAGTGAGGGACTAGCGGGCTTCTACGAGCAGTACTTC. The full variable domain, with the rest looked up from reference TRBV2 and TRBJ2-7, is EPEVTQTPSHQVTQMGQEVILRCVPISNHLYFYWYRQILGQKVEFLVSFYNNEISEKSEIFDDQFSVERPDGSNFTLKIRSTKLEDSAMYFCASSEGLAGFYEQYFGPGTRLTVT.

V gene TRBV9 combines with J gene TRBJ1-6; D not resolved. CDR3 size: 14 residues. V gave up 7 bases and J gave up 7 bases, with 15 bases separating them. Germline CDR1 reads SGDLS; CDR2 reads YYNGEE. CDR3 loop: CASQTALGNSPLHF. In nucleotides, the CDR3 is TGTGCCAGCCAAACAGCCTTAGGAAATTCACCCCTCCACTTT.

V and J are TRBV2 and TRBJ2-5, with a possible D match to TRBD2 (6 bases). The V gene lost 7 bases and the J gene lost 4 bases, with 16 bases spanning the gap. CDR3 size: 14 residues. Germline V gene lookup returns CDR1 SNHLY and CDR2 FYNNEI. CDR3 sequence: CASTLRGNRETQYF. CDR3 nucleotides: TGTGCCAGCACCCTACGCGGGAACCGAGAGACCCAGTACTTC. The full variable domain, with the rest looked up from reference TRBV2 and TRBJ2-5, is EPEVTQTPSHQVTQMGQEVILRCVPISNHLYFYWYRQILGQKVEFLVSFYNNEISEKSEIFDDQFSVERPDGSNFTLKIRSTKLEDSAMYFCASTLRGNRETQYFGPGTRLLVL.

The chain carries TRBV7-2 and TRBJ2-1, with 9 bases aligning to TRBD2. The CDR3 contains 16 residues. V was clipped by 3 bases and J by 3 bases; unmatched bases: 6. Germline V CDR1 and CDR2: SGHTA, FQGNSA. This CDR3 reads CASSFTSREGYNEQFF. As DNA, the CDR3 is TGTGCCAGCAGCTTTACCTCGCGGGAGGGCTACAATGAGCAGTTCTTC.

The chain combines TRBV28 with TRBJ1-5, with 7 bases matching TRBD1. CDR1 MDHEN and CDR2 SYDVKM come from the germline V gene. With 6 bases clipped from V and 6 bases from J, the junction kept 8 bases outside the gene matches. CDR3 size: 14 residues. CDR3: CASRNTGVGQPQHF. CDR3 bases: TGTGCCAGCAGGAATACAGGGGTGGGTCAGCCCCAGCATTTT.

DNA of the CDR3: TGTGCCAGCAGCCAAGATGCCAACTCGGATACGCAGTATTTT. It is translated as CASSQDANSDTQYF. The chain is built from TRBV3-1 (or the pseudogene TRBV3-2) and TRBJ2-3; no reliable D call. The V gene lost 0 bases and the J gene lost 6 bases, with 10 bases spanning the gap. Germline V gene sequence: CDR1 LGHDT, CDR2 YNNKEL (reference sequence). The CDR3 length is 14 residues.

The chain links TRBV5-1 to TRBJ2-5; 8 bases align to TRBD1. Germline V CDR1 and CDR2: SGHRS, YFSETQ. V gave up 4 bases and J gave up 6 bases; unmatched junction bases: 8. This CDR3 comprises 14 residues. The CDR3 sequence is CASSSGQGTKTQYF. The CDR3, as DNA: TGCGCCAGCAGCAGCGGACAGGGCACGAAGACCCAGTACTTC. Combining the CDR3 with reference TRBV5-1 and TRBJ2-5 gives the whole variable domain KAGVTQTPRYLIKTRGQQVTLSCSPISGHRSVSWYQQTPGQGLQFLFEYFSETQRNKGNFPGRFSGRQFSNSRSEMNVSTLELGDSALYLCASSSGQGTKTQYFGPGTRLLVL.

The sample holds a few counts of this clone. The chain joins TRBV27 to TRBJ2-7; TRBD1 matches at 7 bases. This CDR3 region has 13 residues. The V gene's germline CDR1 is MNHEY and CDR2 SMNVEV (reference sequence). The V and J ends lost 5 bases and 2 bases, in that order; junction bases with no gene match: 3. The CDR3 loop is CASSPGTAYEQYF. The DNA for the CDR3 is TGTGCCAGCAGTCCCGGGACAGCCTACGAGCAGTACTTC.

The genes are TRBV7-3 and TRBJ2-7; TRBD2 matches 10 bases. The J segment lost 2 bases and the V segment lost 6 bases, leaving 10 bases of the junction unmatched. The CDR3 length is 16 residues. The germline V gene has CDR1 SGHTA and CDR2 FQGTGA. This chain's CDR3 is CASSFTGGLAAYEQYF. The DNA for the CDR3 is TGTGCCAGCAGTTTTACCGGTGGACTAGCGGCCTACGAGCAGTACTTC.

This clone has a handful of counts. The chain joins TRBV6-2 or TRBV6-3 to TRBJ2-6; possible D gene TRBD1, 5 bases. The CDR3 contains 15 residues. The germline gives CDR1 MNHEY, CDR2 SVGEGT. Trimming took off 5 bases at V and 4 bases at J, with 12 bases between the two ends. The CDR3 here is CASSESGRGANVLTF. In nucleotides, the CDR3 is TGTGCCAGCAGTGAGTCAGGGCGCGGGGCCAACGTCCTGACTTTC.